This T cell receptor (beta chain) was identified during a study of human T cells and chemical hapten exposure. About the study: The variation in per-sample TCR yields arose mainly from small differences in pooled library volumes.

CDR1 and CDR2 (germline): SQVTM, ANQGSEA. The V end lost 0 bases, the J end lost 0 bases, and 12 bases lay between the germline ends. This CDR3 region has 15 residues. General study results and limits: Compared with pre-sensitization or healthy control sets, expanded TCRs clustered more. TCRs exceeding 1 in 1000 frequency stayed unchanged with DPC sensitization.

TCRdb reprocessed the RACE reads with MiXCR, giving one entry per CDR3 protein. Seen here are roughly 40,000 distinct CDR3 sequences, 8.5% to 10% observed once, and the top ten hold 14% to 15%. About this clonotype: Its target is not known.

Time point described: patch test 2, 6 weeks after DPC sensitization. Sample treatment: therapeutic diphenylcyclopropenone sensitization with weekly scalp DPC. Unfractionated whole blood yielded total RNA. The TCR sequence derives from a woman aged 30 to 39 with alopecia areata. Some clones in this sample may be carry-over from other donors' samples. The input for sequencing was whole blood, taken in connection with sensitization to the hapten diphenylcyclopropenone (DPC). The rearrangement joins TRBV29-1 to TRBJ2-7; TRBD1 might be the D (6 bases). The CDR3 sequence: CSVEDWGTLSYEQYF. Written as DNA, the CDR3 is TGCAGCGTTGAAGATTGGGGGACACTCTCCTACGAGCAGTACTTC.